The 23 T cell receptor beta chains below were found in one sample sequenced in a study of regulatory T cells in long-lasting Graves disease. Documented time point: newly diagnosed GD, antithyroid drugs for less than 3 months. RNA from PBMCs was the source of the TCR library. Both iRepertoire HTBI primers and Arm-PCR of CDR3 regions were used to build the TCR beta libraries. TCRdb re-analysed the multiplex PCR reads in MiXCR, keeping a single row per CDR3 protein. The data contain 420,000 or so distinct CDR3 sequences, about a sixth of them singletons. The same data also went into a second study, on T cells in Graves' hyperthyroidism and ophthalmopathy.

This material consisted of peripheral blood mononuclear cells (PBMCs), taken at new diagnosis, from a patient treated with antithyroid drugs. The receptors come from a woman under 30 with Graves disease.

This clonotype was seen ten or more times. The V and J genes are TRBV6-1 and TRBJ1-1; 9 bases are shared with TRBD1. V was pared by 6 bases and J by 4 bases, with 15 bases of the junction left unmatched. Germline V gene lookup returns CDR1 MNHNS and CDR2 SASEGT. There are 17 residues in the CDR3. The CDR3 nucleotides are TGTGCCAGCAGAGATTTCACAGGGGGCGCGTTTAGCACTGAAGCTTTCTTT. As protein: CASRDFTGGAFSTEAFF.

Concerning this clonotype itself: Since a much larger clone is just one base distant, this may be a read error. The chain employs TRBV28 and TRBJ2-7; D gene ambiguous. Germline V CDR1 and CDR2: MDHEN, SYDVKM. The CDR3 covers 13 residues. The CDR3 reads CASTSRNSHEQYF. The CDR3 DNA reads as TGTGCCAGCACCTCGCGTAACTCCCACGAGCAGTACTTC.

In its sample, this clonotype was seen many times. This chain connects TRBV3-1 to TRBJ2-1; 12 bases agree with TRBD2. This CDR3 spans 16 amino acids. Trimming took 0 bases from V and 9 from J; bases not matched to a gene: 6. Per the germline V gene, CDR1 is LGHDT and CDR2 is YNNKEL (reference sequence). CDR3 DNA sequence: TGTGCCAGCAGCCAAGAACTAGCGGGAGGAGGGGGTGAGCAGTTCTTC. It translates to CASSQELAGGGGEQFF.

This clonotype was counted many times. The genes are TRBV28 and TRBJ2-7, with 7 bases lining up with TRBD1. The CDR3 runs 13 residues. The ends lost 5 bases at V and 5 bases at J; junction bases unmatched: 6. CDR1 is MDHEN and CDR2 is SYDVKM in the germline V gene. The CDR3 reads CASSIRQGHEQYF. In DNA, the CDR3 is TGTGCCAGCAGTATTCGACAGGGACACGAGCAGTACTTC.

The chain has TRBV12-3 or TRBV12-4 and TRBJ1-3; no definite D call. This CDR3 has 15 residues. Trimming left V 5 bases short and J 0 bases short, with 11 bases between. The CDR3 is CASSPLAHSGNTIYF. The CDR3 nucleotides are TGTGCCAGCAGTCCTCTCGCGCACTCTGGAAACACCATATATTTT.

The V call is TRBV20-1, the J call TRBJ1-5, with a possible D match to TRBD1 (6 bases). CDR3 length: 14 residues. V was trimmed by 6 bases and J by 9 bases, leaving 21 bases between them. CDR1 is DFQATT, CDR2 SNEGSKA, per germline (reference sequence). The CDR3 nucleotides read TGCAGTGCAAAGACAGGTCGGCGGGATTTGCCCCAGCATTTT. Protein product: CSAKTGRRDLPQHF.

This clonotype was counted ten times or more. The V gene is TRBV12-3 or TRBV12-4, the J gene TRBJ2-5; 9 bases fit TRBD2. There are 13 residues in the CDR3. V shed 4 bases, J shed 3 bases, and the junction held 0 bases outside the gene matches. For the CDR3, the DNA is TGTGCCAGCAGTTCTAGCGGGAAAGAGACCCAGTACTTC. It translates to CASSSSGKETQYF.

This clonotype was seen at least ten times. V and J are TRBV28 and TRBJ1-1; 7 bases match TRBD1. The CDR3 runs to 19 residues. Trimming cost V 1 base and J 4 bases; bases outside gene matches: 18. The V gene's germline CDR1 is MDHEN and CDR2 SYDVKM. CDR3: CASSLFYLGQVGFGTEAFF. The CDR3 DNA sequence: TGTGCCAGCAGTTTATTCTATTTAGGACAGGTAGGGTTTGGCACTGAAGCTTTCTTT.

This clonotype was found many times. The gene calls are TRBV11-1 and TRBJ1-1, with D tentatively TRBD1 (6 bases). The CDR3 totals 14 residues. Germline lookup yields CDR1 SGHAT and CDR2 FQDESV (reference sequence). Trimming shortened V by 4 bases and J by 1 base, and 10 bases separated the two germline ends. The CDR3 region has the DNA TGTGCCAGCAGCTGGGGGGGGCCGAACACTGAAGCTTTCTTT. Translating it yields CASSWGGPNTEAFF.

Many counts were recorded for this clonotype. The rearrangement joins TRBV11-2 to TRBJ1-2; D may be TRBD1 (5 bases). V was clipped by 5 bases and J by 4 bases, with 17 bases between them. The length of the CDR3 is 15 residues. Germline assignment: CDR1 SGHAT and CDR2 FQNNGV. The CDR3 protein is CASSPTGLLGYGYTF. The CDR3 DNA follows: TGTGCCAGCAGCCCCACAGGACTACTTGGCTATGGCTACACCTTC.

Details on this clonotype: With a much larger clone just one base away, this may be a read error. The rearrangement uses TRBV11-3 and TRBJ2-1; possible D gene TRBD2, 5 bases. The CDR3 runs 13 residues. Germline CDR1 reads SGHNT; CDR2 reads YENEEA. The V end lost 8 bases, the J end lost 10 bases, and 18 bases lay between the germline ends. CDR3 sequence reads: CASSLRPGYEQFF. In DNA, the CDR3 is TGTGCCAGCTCCCTCCGGCCGGGGTACGAGCAGTTCTTC.

This clonotype was detected a few times. The rearrangement links TRBV20-1 to TRBJ1-5; TRBD1 agrees at 8 bases. V was pared by 6 bases and J by 6 bases, with 10 bases of the junction left unmatched. Germline CDR1 DFQATT, CDR2 SNEGSKA (reference sequence). This CDR3 is 14 amino acids long. CDR3 nucleotides: TGCAGTGCCGCCTCAGGGGGCGCGGGTCAGCCCCAGCATTTT. This gives the protein CSAASGGAGQPQHF.

This clonotype was detected only a few times. V gene TRBV4-3 combines with J gene TRBJ2-1; D is perhaps TRBD2 (6 bases). There are 18 residues in the CDR3. V was cut by 0 bases and J by 1 base, with 16 bases left in between. The germline CDR1 and CDR2 sequences are LGHNA and YSLEER. The DNA of the CDR3 is TGCGCCAGCAGCCAAGATTTTAGCGGACTATCTTCCTACAATGAGCAGTTCTTC. Protein product: CASSQDFSGLSSYNEQFF.

This clonotype was observed many times. This sequence joins TRBV27 and TRBJ1-6; D gene unclear. Between the trimmed V and J ends, which lost 4 bases and 0 bases, there was a span of 10 bases. There are 16 residues in the CDR3. CDR1 is MNHEY and CDR2 is SMNVEV in the germline V gene (reference sequence). CDR3 loop: CASSSTGSSYNSPLHF. CDR3 nucleotide sequence: TGTGCCAGCAGTTCCACGGGCAGCTCCTATAATTCACCCCTCCACTTT.

The rearrangement links TRBV7-3 to TRBJ2-1; D tentatively reads TRBD1 or TRBD2 (5 bases each). The V and J ends lost 4 bases and 9 bases respectively, with 16 bases between them. Germline V gene data show CDR1 as SGHTA and CDR2 as FQGTGA. CDR3 length: 14 residues. The CDR3, as DNA: TGTGCCAGCAGCTCCATTGGGGACCTCGGTGAGCAGTTCTTC. It yields the protein CASSSIGDLGEQFF.

Many counts were recorded for this clonotype. The rearrangement joins TRBV6-1 to TRBJ2-7, with a possible D match to TRBD1 (6 bases). The V end was cut by 7 bases, the J end by 0 bases, with 16 bases between. The CDR3 is made up of 15 amino acids. CDR1 and CDR2 from the germline V gene are MNHNS and SASEGT. CDR3 sequence reads: CASKPDSHVSYEQYF. The DNA of the CDR3 is TGTGCCAGCAAACCGGACAGTCACGTCTCCTACGAGCAGTACTTC.

A few counts support this clonotype. The CDR3 sequence: CASSLSPAAYQPQHF. For the CDR3, the DNA is TGTGCCAGCAGTTTATCCCCCGCTGCCTATCAGCCCCAGCATTTT. The chain links TRBV27 to TRBJ1-5; no clear D gene. Between the trimmed V and J ends, which lost 0 bases and 5 bases, there was a span of 11 bases. Germline CDR1 is MNHEY and CDR2 is SMNVEV (reference sequence). CDR3 size: 15 residues.

This clonotype has a count of ten or more. The chain carries TRBV27 and TRBJ2-7, with 7 bases matching TRBD1. The trim removed 0 bases at V and 3 bases at J, leaving 11 bases unmatched. The CDR3 contains 17 residues. From germline, CDR1 is MNHEY and CDR2 SMNVEV (reference sequence). The CDR3 DNA is TGTGCCAGCAGTTTATCCCAAAGGGGGCTGAGAAACTACGAGCAGTACTTC. Its protein product is CASSLSQRGLRNYEQYF.

This chain joins TRBV9 and TRBJ1-2; TRBD1 is a possible D gene (6 bases). Germline V gives CDR1 SGDLS, CDR2 YYNGEE. V was pared by 3 bases and J by 5 bases, with 14 bases between. There are 14 residues in the CDR3. This CDR3 is CASSADRSPYGYTF. CDR3 coding DNA: TGTGCCAGCAGCGCGGACAGATCCCCATATGGCTACACCTTC. Based on the CDR3 plus reference TRBV9 and TRBJ1-2, the full variable domain is DSGVTQTPKHLITATGQRVTLRCSPRSGDLSVYWYQQSLDQGLQFLIQYYNGEERAKGNILERFSAQQFPDLHSELNLSSLELGDSALYFCASSADRSPYGYTFGSGTRLTVV.

Only one count was recorded for this clonotype. CDR3 amino acids: CASSLYGPHEQFF. DNA for the CDR3: TGTGCCAGCAGTTTATACGGTCCGCATGAGCAGTTCTTC. The V gene is TRBV27, the J gene TRBJ2-1; D not resolved. Between the trimmed V and J ends, which lost 1 base and 8 bases, there was a span of 9 bases. In germline, CDR1 is MNHEY, CDR2 SMNVEV (reference sequence). The CDR3 is 13 residues long.

This clonotype came up many times. This rearrangement joins TRBV27 to TRBJ2-1; the D is unclear. The CDR3 is 15 amino acids. V gave up 6 bases and J gave up 0 bases, with 12 bases separating them. Germline-derived CDR1 and CDR2 are MNHEY and SMNVEV (reference sequence). The CDR3 nucleotides are TGTGCCAGCAGCCCGACTTTCAGCTCCTACAATGAGCAGTTCTTC. Translation gives CASSPTFSSYNEQFF.

This clonotype was seen a few times. The chain uses TRBV5-1 and TRBJ2-1; perhaps TRBD1 as D (6 bases). V was shortened by 3 bases and J by 3 bases, with 16 bases between the two germline ends. Looked up from germline, CDR1 is SGHRS and CDR2 is YFSETQ. The CDR3 has 16 residues. CDR3 amino acids: CASSWTTGQSYNEQFF. In DNA form, the CDR3 reads TGCGCCAGCAGCTGGACCACGGGACAAAGCTACAATGAGCAGTTCTTC.

V is TRBV6-2 or TRBV6-3 and J is TRBJ1-5, with D possibly matching TRBD1 (6 bases). This CDR3 region has 14 residues. V lost 3 bases and J 5 bases, leaving 11 bases between the germline ends. The V gene's germline CDR1 is MNHEY and CDR2 SVGEGT. CDR3 amino acids: CASSYLQGHQPQHF. DNA of the CDR3: TGTGCCAGCAGTTATTTACAGGGCCATCAGCCCCAGCATTTT.